This TCR beta chain was sequenced in a study of T-cell memory formation after mild COVID-19. This clonotype came up a few times. Constant-segment primers were used for 5'RACE, and the resulting TCR alpha and TCR beta cDNA libraries carried sample barcodes and UMIs. TCRdb recomputed calls from the 5' RACE reads with MiXCR, one row per CDR3 protein. This sample has some 310,000 distinct CDR3 sequences, with under 25% found just once. The CDR3 length is 16 residues. Germline trimming cut 5 bases from V and 2 bases from J; bases unmatched to any gene: 7. Germline V gene lookup returns CDR1 SGHRS and CDR2 YFSETQ.

The genes are TRBV5-1 and TRBJ2-3; 11 bases align to TRBD2. This TCR was recovered from a young man who had mild COVID-19 (a few samples of this study predate the infection). Cell type and time point are not known. Sequencing was performed on PBMCs or a T cell subset sorted from them (not recorded which). CDR3 residues: CASSVGTSGYTDTQYF. CDR3 DNA: TGCGCCAGCAGTGTGGGGACTAGCGGTTACACAGATACGCAGTATTTT.